Listed here are 32 T cell receptor beta chains from one sample, sequenced in a study of metastatic and nonmetastatic thyroid tumors. Prior to thyroid surgery, none of the patients had received any treatment. MiXCR was used by TCRdb to re-call the PCR reads. The sample contains fewer than 50,000 clones, roughly 16% of which appear only once. The sequenced sample was blood. These TCRs come from a female donor with papillary thyroid cancer or a benign thyroid nodule (not recorded which). Some clones in this sample may be carry-over from other donors' samples.

In its sample, this clone was seen many times. In DNA form, the CDR3 reads TGTGCCACCAGCAGAGATTTTGAGCCCCAGCATTTT. Translated, it gives CATSRDFEPQHF. This rearrangement joins TRBV15 to TRBJ1-5; D remains ambiguous. Trimming left V 0 bases short and J 8 bases short, with 5 bases between. There are 12 residues in the CDR3. Per the germline V gene, CDR1 is LNHNV and CDR2 is YYDKDF (reference sequence).

This clone showed up many times. The J gene is TRBJ1-1, the V gene TRBV11-2; no firm D call. Germline loops: CDR1 SGHAT, CDR2 FQNNGV. The CDR3 covers 13 residues. V lost 7 bases, J lost 0 bases, and 9 bases lay in between. CDR3 sequence (DNA): TGTGCCAGCACCTCCCAGATGAACACTGAAGCTTTCTTT. Its translation is CASTSQMNTEAFF.

This clone showed up many times. The J gene is TRBJ2-3, the V gene TRBV5-1; 13 bases fit TRBD2. Germline V gives CDR1 SGHRS, CDR2 YFSETQ. The CDR3 sequence is 17 residues long. Trimming removed 0 bases from V and 0 bases from J; junction bases left unmatched: 1. The CDR3 DNA sequence: TGCGCCAGCAGCTTGGCACTAGCGGGAGGGAGCACAGATACGCAGTATTTT. Translating gives CASSLALAGGSTDTQYF.

This clone was observed at least ten times. Here the CDR3 DNA reads TGTGCCATCAGTGAGGCCCTAAACTATGGCTACACCTTC. Its protein product is CAISEALNYGYTF. This chain uses TRBV10-3 with TRBJ1-2; D gene unclear. The ends were cut back, 2 bases at V and 2 bases at J, with 6 bases in the middle. Germline V lookup: CDR1 ENHRY, CDR2 SYGVKD. This CDR3 is 13 amino acids long.

This chain links TRBV12-3 or TRBV12-4 with TRBJ2-3; TRBD2 is a possible D gene (6 bases). With 3 bases removed from V and 2 bases from J, the gap between germline ends came to 18 bases. The CDR3 contains 17 residues. The CDR3 here is CASSFLQGGSVTDTQYF. CDR3 nucleotide sequence: TGTGCCAGCAGTTTTCTCCAAGGAGGGTCGGTCACAGATACGCAGTATTTT.

This clone was seen many times. The chain recombines TRBV5-1 with TRBJ2-7; D is uncertain. Germline CDR1 is SGHRS and CDR2 is YFSETQ. This CDR3 spans 13 amino acids. Trimming took 0 bases from V and 1 from J, leaving 5 bases between them. CDR3 in DNA: TGCGCCAGCAGCTTGGGTAGATCCTACGAGCAGTACTTC. It translates to CASSLGRSYEQYF.

At least ten counts were recorded for this clone. Distinct nucleotide sequences in the sample also encode this CDR3. V gene TRBV20-1 combines with J gene TRBJ1-1; D possibly corresponds to TRBD1 (5 bases). Looked up from germline, CDR1 is DFQATT and CDR2 is SNEGSKA (reference sequence). Trimming took 6 bases from V and 1 from J, leaving 15 bases between them. This CDR3 is 14 amino acids long. DNA for the CDR3: TGCAGTGCCCGGAACGGGGCGAGGAACACTGAAGCTTTCTTT. Residues: CSARNGARNTEAFF.

The rearrangement joins TRBV25-1 to TRBJ2-3, with 8 nucleotides matching TRBD2. CDR1 and CDR2 from the germline V gene are MGHDK and SYGVNS. The CDR3 is made up of 15 amino acids. J was trimmed by 4 bases and V by 6 bases; bases with no gene match: 9. The CDR3 nucleotides are TGTGCCAGCAGCCAGAGACTAGCGACTCCAGATACGCAGTATTTT. Protein product: CASSQRLATPDTQYF.

In this sample, this clone turned up many times. The sample contains more than one DNA sequence encoding this CDR3. In DNA form, the CDR3 reads TGTGCCAGTAGTATTACAGACCGCGGGGGGAGCCAGTACTTC. Translating gives CASSITDRGGSQYF. This chain joins TRBV19 and TRBJ2-5; the match to TRBD2 covers 8 bases. With 3 bases clipped from V and 10 bases from J, the junction kept 10 bases outside the gene matches. CDR1 is LNHDA and CDR2 is SQIVND in the germline V gene (reference sequence). The CDR3 has 14 residues.

This clone has a count of ten or more. A much larger clonotype is one base distant, so this may be a read error. Other nucleotide sequences from this sample produce the same CDR3. V usage is TRBV6-1 and J usage is TRBJ1-2, with unresolved D. This CDR3 has 14 residues. Germline V gene sequence: CDR1 MNHNS, CDR2 SASEGT. Trimming took 4 bases from V and 9 from J, leaving 18 bases between them. The CDR3 DNA is TGTGCCAGCAGTGCTGGCCCCTCTATGAGTAGCTACACCTTC. It specifies CASSAGPSMSSYTF.

This clone was counted ten times or more. Given a much more abundant clone one base away, this may be a read error. This CDR3 is also generated by other DNA sequences in the sample. The gene calls are TRBV12-3 or TRBV12-4 and TRBJ1-3; possibly TRBD1 for D (6 bases). The CDR3 length is 15 residues. The CDR3 is CASSSRTVSGNTIYF. The CDR3 DNA is TGTGCCAGCAGTTCCCGGACAGTCTCTGGGAACACCATATATTTT.

A remark on this clone: This may be a read error, as it is one base from a much larger clone. The sample holds other DNA sequences that translate to the same CDR3. The chain links TRBV3-1 to TRBJ1-1; D not resolved. The V gene lost 3 bases and the J gene lost 4 bases, with 9 bases spanning the gap. Looked up from germline, CDR1 is LGHDT and CDR2 is YNNKEL (reference sequence). The CDR3 spans 13 residues. The CDR3 loop is CASSQDQGTEAFF. The CDR3 DNA reads as TGTGCCAGCAGCCAGGATCAAGGCACTGAAGCTTTCTTT.

This clone was detected many times. The chain recombines TRBV6-1 with TRBJ2-5, with 8 bases matching TRBD1. J was trimmed by 5 bases and V by 6 bases; bases with no gene match: 5. The length of the CDR3 is 13 residues. Germline lookup yields CDR1 MNHNS and CDR2 SASEGT. The CDR3, as DNA: TGTGCCAGCAGAGGACAGGGTCTTGAGACCCAGTACTTC. This gives the protein CASRGQGLETQYF.

The sample holds many counts of this clone. The rearrangement joins TRBV28 to TRBJ2-7; 10 bases map to TRBD1. Germline-derived CDR1 and CDR2 are MDHEN and SYDVKM. Trimming at V came to 5 bases and at J to 3 bases, leaving 13 bases not matched to a gene. This CDR3 has 17 amino acids. DNA for the CDR3: TGTGCCAGCAGTAACCCGGGACAGGGGACGAGTGTCTACGAGCAGTACTTC. The encoded protein is CASSNPGQGTSVYEQYF.

This clone occurred a few times. Within the sample, other DNA sequences also encode this same CDR3. This chain uses TRBV20-1 with TRBJ2-1; D possibly corresponds to TRBD2 (7 bases). The CDR3 has 14 amino acids. The V gene lost 5 bases and the J gene lost 2 bases, with 13 bases spanning the gap. The germline gives CDR1 DFQATT, CDR2 SNEGSKA (reference sequence). Here the CDR3 reads CSADRGAAYNEQFF. The CDR3 DNA reads TGCAGTGCTGATCGGGGGGCTGCCTACAATGAGCAGTTCTTC.

This clone was picked up many times. The chain recombines TRBV9 with TRBJ2-1; 7 bases line up with TRBD2. The length of the CDR3 is 16 residues. Germline values: CDR1 SGDLS, CDR2 YYNGEE. Germline trimming cut 2 bases from V and 10 bases from J; bases unmatched to any gene: 15. In DNA, the CDR3 is TGTGCCAGCAGCGTGAGCGGGACCTCAACGCTACAAGAGCAGTTCTTC. Its protein product is CASSVSGTSTLQEQFF.

Turning to this clone: This likely comes from a read error, as the CDR3 has no conserved phenylalanine or tryptophan at its end. The CDR3 region has the DNA TGCGCCAGCAGCAGAATGGTACAGGGGGGATCCTACGAGCAGTACTCC. Translating gives CASSRMVQGGSYEQYS. The chain combines TRBV5-1 with TRBJ2-7; 8 positions agree with TRBD1. Germline CDR1 SGHRS, CDR2 YFSETQ. Losses at the gene ends were 4 bases for V and 1 base for J; bases not matched to a gene: 10. CDR3 size: 16 residues.

There are many counts of this clone. This chain joins TRBV9 and TRBJ2-5, with 7 bases that match TRBD1. V shed 4 bases and J 4 bases; nucleotides not matched to a gene: 7. The germline V gene encodes CDR1 SGDLS and CDR2 YYNGEE. This CDR3 spans 14 amino acids. CDR3 nucleotide sequence: TGTGCCAGCAGCCCTCGGACAGGCTCAGAGACCCAGTACTTC. This encodes CASSPRTGSETQYF.

This clone was counted ten times or more. V gene TRBV4-2 combines with J gene TRBJ1-2, with 9 positions matching TRBD1. Germline-derived CDR1 and CDR2 are LGHNA and YNFKEQ. V trimming: 3 bases; J trimming: 7 bases; junction bases outside the gene matches: 9. The CDR3 has 15 residues. The CDR3 DNA reads as TGTGCCAGCAGCCAGGAAGTACAGGGGGCAAGTGGCTACACCTTC. Translation gives CASSQEVQGASGYTF.

Concerning this clone itself: Since a much larger clone is just one base distant, this may be a read error. The chain links TRBV7-9 to TRBJ2-7; the D gene is possibly TRBD2 (6 bases). Germline CDR1 reads SEHNR; CDR2 reads FQNEAQ (reference sequence). The CDR3 is 13 residues long. With 5 bases removed from V and 6 bases from J, the gap between germline ends came to 14 bases. CDR3 sequence (DNA): TGTGCCAGCAGCCGGGCAGGAGGGGTCGAGCAGTACTTC. Its translation: CASSRAGGVEQYF.

Many counts were recorded for this clone. The chain joins TRBV15 to TRBJ2-4; 7 bases line up with TRBD1. CDR1 and CDR2 (germline): LNHNV, YYDKDF (reference sequence). There are 17 residues in the CDR3. The junction had 7 bases not matched to a gene; V was cut back by 0 bases and J by 2 bases. This CDR3 reads CATSRDRGGATKNIQYF. CDR3 nucleotide sequence: TGTGCCACCAGCAGAGATCGAGGGGGCGCTACCAAAAACATTCAGTACTTC.

This clone is medium-sized within its sample. The chain links TRBV6-1 to TRBJ2-1; 9 bases are a match to TRBD2. The V segment lost 4 bases and the J segment 9 bases; nucleotides outside the gene matches: 1. CDR3 length equals 12 residues. Germline V gene data show CDR1 as MNHNS and CDR2 as SASEGT. CDR3 bases: TGTGCCAGCAGTGGACTAGCGGTTGAGCAGTTCTTC. Residues: CASSGLAVEQFF.

This clone was detected many times. The chain links TRBV7-7 to TRBJ2-1; 10 bases align to TRBD2. After removal of 1 base from V and 3 bases from J, the junction contained 0 bases not matched to a gene. Germline V gene lookup returns CDR1 SSHAT and CDR2 FNYEAQ (reference sequence). This CDR3 contains 15 residues. CDR3 amino acids: CASSLGLAGYNEQFF. Written as DNA, the CDR3 is TGTGCCAGCAGCTTAGGACTAGCGGGCTACAATGAGCAGTTCTTC. Drawing the rest from reference TRBV7-7 and TRBJ2-1, the complete variable domain is GAGVSQSPRYKVTKRGQDVTLRCDPISSHATLYWYQQALGQGPEFLTYFNYEAQPDKSGLPSDRFSAERPEGSISTLTIQRTEQRDSAMYRCASSLGLAGYNEQFFGPGTRLTVL.

This clone was found many times. This rearrangement joins TRBV7-8 to TRBJ2-1, with a tentative D call TRBD2 (5 bases). Trimming shortened V by 5 bases and J by 3 bases, and 17 bases separated the two germline ends. The length of the CDR3 is 16 residues. Germline V gene sequence: CDR1 SGHVS, CDR2 FQNEAQ. The CDR3 sequence: CASSISGFLGYNEQFF. The CDR3 nucleotides are TGTGCCAGCAGCATTTCGGGATTCCTGGGCTACAATGAGCAGTTCTTC. The complete variable domain, with remaining parts taken from reference TRBV7-8 and TRBJ2-1, reads GAGVSQSPRYKVAKRGQDVALRCDPISGHVSLFWYQQALGQGPEFLTYFQNEAQLDKSGLPSDRFFAERPEGSVSTLKIQRTQQEDSAVYLCASSISGFLGYNEQFFGPGTRLTVL.

This sequence joins TRBV5-1 and TRBJ2-2; 8 bases agree with TRBD2. The CDR3 length is 17 residues. Germline V gene sequence: CDR1 SGHRS, CDR2 YFSETQ. The V gene end was trimmed by 3 bases and the J gene end by 5 bases; junction bases not matched to a gene: 12. The CDR3: CASSSVFGGARTGELFF. CDR3 DNA sequence: TGCGCCAGCAGCTCAGTCTTCGGGGGGGCAAGGACCGGGGAGCTGTTTTTT.

The chain is built from TRBV11-3 and TRBJ1-1; D gene uncertain. In germline, CDR1 is SGHNT, CDR2 YENEEA. The V end was cut by 3 bases, the J end by 3 bases, with 11 bases between. The CDR3 runs 14 residues. CDR3 in amino acids: CASSFRGGDTEAFF. DNA for the CDR3: TGTGCCAGCAGCTTCCGGGGTGGGGACACTGAAGCTTTCTTT.

As for this clone: This may be a read error: a much more frequent sequence differs by one nucleotide. Other DNA variants within this sample encode the same CDR3. The chain uses TRBV3-1 and TRBJ1-1; D not certain. The CDR3 is 13 amino acids. Trimming removed 4 bases at V and 6 bases at J, with 12 bases between. Germline V gene sequence: CDR1 LGHDT, CDR2 YNNKEL (reference sequence). The CDR3 sequence: CASSPSGVAEAFF. As DNA, the CDR3 is TGTGCCAGCAGCCCGAGTGGGGTGGCTGAAGCTTTCTTT.

This clone was seen many times. The CDR3 protein is CASSARDAGEQYF. CDR3 DNA: TGTGCCAGCAGCGCCAGGGATGCCGGCGAGCAGTACTTC. The gene calls are TRBV7-6 and TRBJ2-7; possible D gene TRBD1, 5 bases. The V end was cut by 5 bases, the J end by 6 bases, with 14 bases between. Germline V gene data show CDR1 as SGHVS and CDR2 as FNYEAQ. The CDR3 extends over 13 amino acids.

In its sample, this clone was seen many times. This rearrangement joins TRBV5-1 to TRBJ1-3; D may be TRBD1 (5 bases). CDR1 SGHRS and CDR2 YFSETQ come from the germline V gene. The CDR3 extends over 16 amino acids. Trimming stripped 0 bases from V and 0 bases from J, with 10 bases between. CDR3 in DNA: TGCGCCAGCAGCTTGGGTCCGGGGACCTCTGGAAACACCATATATTTT. Translation: CASSLGPGTSGNTIYF.

This chain links TRBV30 with TRBJ1-4, with no clear D. The CDR3 runs to 13 residues. Trimming shortened V by 2 bases and J by 5 bases, and 9 bases separated the two germline ends. Germline V gives CDR1 GTSNPN, CDR2 SVGIG (reference sequence). CDR3 sequence reads: CAWSPPPNEKLFF. CDR3 nucleotide sequence: TGTGCCTGGAGTCCTCCGCCCAATGAAAAACTGTTTTTT.

This clone was seen repeatedly, ten times or more. J is TRBJ1-6 and V is TRBV18; D unclear. Germline-derived CDR1 and CDR2 are KGHSH and LQKENI. CDR3 size: 15 residues. The ends were cut back, 8 bases at V and 5 bases at J, with 16 bases in the middle. CDR3 protein: CASPSLAVDNSPLHF. CDR3 bases: TGTGCCAGCCCCTCCCTGGCGGTAGATAATTCACCCCTCCACTTT. The full variable domain, completed using reference TRBV18 and TRBJ1-6, is NAGVMQNPRHLVRRRGQEARLRCSPMKGHSHVYWYRQLPEEGLKFMVYLQKENIIDESGMPKERFSAEFPKEGPSILRIQQVVRGDSAAYFCASPSLAVDNSPLHFGNGTRLTVT.

This clone was seen at least ten times. The V and J genes are TRBV7-2 and TRBJ1-2; D may be TRBD1 (5 bases). Germline V gives CDR1 SGHTA, CDR2 FQGNSA. V shed 3 bases and J shed 2 bases, with 10 bases lying between them. This CDR3 comprises 14 residues. The CDR3 DNA follows: TGTGCCAGCAGCTTGGGCGCAGGGAACTATGGCTACACCTTC. It encodes CASSLGAGNYGYTF.